This T cell receptor beta chain was captured in a study of CD8 T cells in ankylosing spondylitis. This clonotype was detected many times. Germline CDR1 is SGHRS and CDR2 is YFSETQ. V dropped 5 bases and J dropped 2 bases, with 15 bases sitting between them. The CDR3 length is 15 residues. TCRdb recomputed calls from the 5' RACE reads with MiXCR, one row per CDR3 protein. This table has tens of thousands of distinct CDR3 sequences, roughly 11% appearing once. Sequencing was carried out using blood, either unsorted or a sorted T cell fraction (not recorded which). The origin of this receptor is a male donor with ankylosing spondylitis or in good health (not recorded which). This chain uses TRBV5-1 with TRBJ2-3, with D hard to call. Written as DNA, the CDR3 is TGCGCCAGCAGGCCCGAGCTGGGGTTCACAGATACGCAGTATTTT. This sequence encodes CASRPELGFTDTQYF.